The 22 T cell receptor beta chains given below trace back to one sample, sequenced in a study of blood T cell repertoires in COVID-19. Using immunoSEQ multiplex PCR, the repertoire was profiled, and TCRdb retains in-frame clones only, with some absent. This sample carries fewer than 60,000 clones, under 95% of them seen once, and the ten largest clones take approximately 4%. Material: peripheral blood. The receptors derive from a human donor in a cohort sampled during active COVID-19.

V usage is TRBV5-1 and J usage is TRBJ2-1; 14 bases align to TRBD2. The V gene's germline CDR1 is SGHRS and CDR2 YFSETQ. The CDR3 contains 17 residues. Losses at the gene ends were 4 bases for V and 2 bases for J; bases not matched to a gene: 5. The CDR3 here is CASSPPGLAGAYNEQFF. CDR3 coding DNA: TGCGCCAGCAGCCCACCGGGACTAGCGGGGGCCTACAATGAGCAGTTCTTC.

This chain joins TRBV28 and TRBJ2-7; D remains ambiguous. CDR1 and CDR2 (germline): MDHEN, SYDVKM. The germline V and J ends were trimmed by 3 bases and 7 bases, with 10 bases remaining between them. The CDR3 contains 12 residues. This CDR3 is CASSFRQAEQYF. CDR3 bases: TGTGCCAGCAGTTTCAGGCAGGCGGAGCAGTACTTC.

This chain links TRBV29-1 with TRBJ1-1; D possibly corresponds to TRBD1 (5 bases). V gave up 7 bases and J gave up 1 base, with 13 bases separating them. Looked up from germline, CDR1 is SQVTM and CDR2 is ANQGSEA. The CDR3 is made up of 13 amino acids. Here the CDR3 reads CSAAGWENTEAFF. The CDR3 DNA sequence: TGCAGCGCCGCAGGGTGGGAGAACACTGAAGCTTTCTTT.

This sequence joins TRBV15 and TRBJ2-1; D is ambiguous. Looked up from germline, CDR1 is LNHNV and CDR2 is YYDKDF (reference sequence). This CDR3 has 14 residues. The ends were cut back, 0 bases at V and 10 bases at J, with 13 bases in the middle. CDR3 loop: CATSRDTLPREQFF. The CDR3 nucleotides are TGTGCCACCAGCAGAGATACCCTCCCTCGGGAGCAGTTCTTC.

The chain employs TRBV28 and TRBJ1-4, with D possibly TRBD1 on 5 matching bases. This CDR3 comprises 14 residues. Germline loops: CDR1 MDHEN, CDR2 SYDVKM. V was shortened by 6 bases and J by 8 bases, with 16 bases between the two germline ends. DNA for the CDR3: TGTGCCAGCAGCGAGAGGAGGGGTTTCGAAAAACTGTTTTTT. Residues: CASSERRGFEKLFF.

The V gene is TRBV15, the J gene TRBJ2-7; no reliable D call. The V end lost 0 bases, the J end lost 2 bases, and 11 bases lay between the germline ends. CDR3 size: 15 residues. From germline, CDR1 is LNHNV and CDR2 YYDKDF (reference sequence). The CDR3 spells CATSRDLGTTYEQYV. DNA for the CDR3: TGTGCCACCAGCAGAGATCTGGGCACCACCTACGAGCAGTACGTC.

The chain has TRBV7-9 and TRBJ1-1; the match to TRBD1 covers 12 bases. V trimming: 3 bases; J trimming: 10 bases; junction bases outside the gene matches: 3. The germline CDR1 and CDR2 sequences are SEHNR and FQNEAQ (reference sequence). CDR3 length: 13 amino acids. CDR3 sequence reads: CASSLGQGARAFF. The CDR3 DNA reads TGTGCCAGCAGCTTGGGACAGGGGGCGCGAGCTTTCTTT.

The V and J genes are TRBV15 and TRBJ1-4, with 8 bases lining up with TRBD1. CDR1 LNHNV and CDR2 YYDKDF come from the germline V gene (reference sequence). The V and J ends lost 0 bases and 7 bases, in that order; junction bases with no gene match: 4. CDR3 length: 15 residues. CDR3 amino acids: CATSRDQGASEKLFF. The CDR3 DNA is TGTGCCACCAGCAGAGATCAGGGGGCGAGTGAAAAACTGTTTTTT. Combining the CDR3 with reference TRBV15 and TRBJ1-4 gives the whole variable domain DAMVIQNPRYQVTQFGKPVTLSCSQTLNHNVMYWYQQKSSQAPKLLFHYYDKDFNNEADTPDNFQSRRPNTSFCFLDIRSPGLGDTAMYLCATSRDQGASEKLFFGSGTQLSVL.

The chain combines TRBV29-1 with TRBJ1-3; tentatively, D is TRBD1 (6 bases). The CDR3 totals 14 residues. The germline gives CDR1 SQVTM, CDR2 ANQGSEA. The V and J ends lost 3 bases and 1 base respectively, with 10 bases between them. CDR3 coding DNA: TGCAGCGTTGAGGACAGTTCGTCTGGAAACACCATATATTTT. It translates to CSVEDSSSGNTIYF.

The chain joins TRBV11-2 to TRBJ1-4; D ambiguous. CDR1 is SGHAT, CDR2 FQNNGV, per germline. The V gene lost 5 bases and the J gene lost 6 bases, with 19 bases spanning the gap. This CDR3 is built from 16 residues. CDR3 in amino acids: CASSPAYAGSYEKLFF. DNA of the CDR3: TGTGCCAGCAGCCCAGCTTATGCGGGGTCGTATGAAAAACTGTTTTTT.

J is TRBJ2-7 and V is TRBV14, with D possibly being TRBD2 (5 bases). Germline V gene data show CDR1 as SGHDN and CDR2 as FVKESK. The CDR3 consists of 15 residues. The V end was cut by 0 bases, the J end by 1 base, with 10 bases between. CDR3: CASSQELGASYEQYF. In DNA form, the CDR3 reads TGTGCCAGCAGCCAAGAGTTGGGAGCTTCCTACGAGCAGTACTTC.

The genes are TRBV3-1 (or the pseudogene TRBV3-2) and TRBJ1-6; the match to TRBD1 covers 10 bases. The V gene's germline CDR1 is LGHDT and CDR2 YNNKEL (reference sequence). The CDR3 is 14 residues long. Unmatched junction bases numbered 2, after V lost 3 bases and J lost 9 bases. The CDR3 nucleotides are TGTGCCAGCAGCCAGGGACAGGGGATTTCACCCCTCCACTTT. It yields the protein CASSQGQGISPLHF.

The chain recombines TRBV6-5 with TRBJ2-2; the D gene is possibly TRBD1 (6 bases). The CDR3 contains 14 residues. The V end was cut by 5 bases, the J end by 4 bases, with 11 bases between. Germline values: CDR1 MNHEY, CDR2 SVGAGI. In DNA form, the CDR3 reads TGTGCCAGCAGTCGCAGGGGCGGCACCGGGGAGCTGTTTTTT. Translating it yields CASSRRGGTGELFF.

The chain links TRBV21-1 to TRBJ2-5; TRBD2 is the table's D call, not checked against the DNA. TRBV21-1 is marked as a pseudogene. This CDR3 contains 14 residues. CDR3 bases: TGTGCCAGCACCCTGACTAGCGCCCAAGAGACCCAGTACTTC. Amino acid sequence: CASTLTSAQETQYF.

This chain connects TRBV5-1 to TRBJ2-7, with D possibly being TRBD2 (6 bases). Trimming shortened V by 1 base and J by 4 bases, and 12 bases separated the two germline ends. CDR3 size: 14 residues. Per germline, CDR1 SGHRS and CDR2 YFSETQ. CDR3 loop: CASSLYGSDYEQYF. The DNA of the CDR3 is TGCGCCAGCAGCTTGTACGGGAGTGATTACGAGCAGTACTTC. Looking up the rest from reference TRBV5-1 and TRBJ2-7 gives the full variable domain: KAGVTQTPRYLIKTRGQQVTLSCSPISGHRSVSWYQQTPGQGLQFLFEYFSETQRNKGNFPGRFSGRQFSNSRSEMNVSTLELGDSALYLCASSLYGSDYEQYFGPGTRLTVT.

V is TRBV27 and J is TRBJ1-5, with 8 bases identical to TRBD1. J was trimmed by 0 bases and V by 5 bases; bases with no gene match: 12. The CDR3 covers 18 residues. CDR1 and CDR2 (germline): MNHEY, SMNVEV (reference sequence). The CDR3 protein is CASSATPPDRDSNQPQHF. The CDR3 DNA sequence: TGTGCCAGCAGTGCCACACCCCCGGACAGGGATAGCAATCAGCCCCAGCATTTT.

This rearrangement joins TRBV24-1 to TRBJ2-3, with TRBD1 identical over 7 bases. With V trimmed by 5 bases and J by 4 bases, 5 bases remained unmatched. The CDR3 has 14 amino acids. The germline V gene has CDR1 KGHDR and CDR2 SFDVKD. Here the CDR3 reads CATSGQGWADTQYF. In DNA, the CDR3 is TGTGCCACCAGTGGACAGGGCTGGGCAGATACGCAGTATTTT.

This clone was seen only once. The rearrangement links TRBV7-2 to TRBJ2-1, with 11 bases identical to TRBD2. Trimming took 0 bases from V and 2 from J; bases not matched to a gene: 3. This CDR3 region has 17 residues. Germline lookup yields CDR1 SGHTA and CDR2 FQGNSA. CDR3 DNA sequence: TGTGCCAGCAGCTTAGCCGGGACTAGCGGAACCTACAATGAGCAGTTCTTC. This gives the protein CASSLAGTSGTYNEQFF.

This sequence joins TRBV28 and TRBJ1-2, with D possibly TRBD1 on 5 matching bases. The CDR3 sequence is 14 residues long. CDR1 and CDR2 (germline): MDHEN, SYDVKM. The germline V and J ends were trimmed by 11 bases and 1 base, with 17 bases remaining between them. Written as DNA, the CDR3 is TGTGCCGTTTGGGGCAGGGTGTTTAACTATGGCTACACCTTC. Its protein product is CAVWGRVFNYGYTF.

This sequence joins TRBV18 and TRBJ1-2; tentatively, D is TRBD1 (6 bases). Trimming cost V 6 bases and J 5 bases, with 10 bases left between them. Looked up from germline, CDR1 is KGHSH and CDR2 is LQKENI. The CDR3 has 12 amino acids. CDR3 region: CASSQDSYGYTF. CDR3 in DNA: TGTGCCAGCTCGCAGGACAGTTATGGCTACACCTTC.

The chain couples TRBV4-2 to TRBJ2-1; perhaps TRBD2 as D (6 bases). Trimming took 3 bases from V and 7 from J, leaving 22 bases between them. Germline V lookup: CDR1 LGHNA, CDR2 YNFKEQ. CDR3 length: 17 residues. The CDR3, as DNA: TGTGCCAGCAGCCAGGGTCCCGGGACTGGTGGGTTGAATGAGCAGTTCTTC. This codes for CASSQGPGTGGLNEQFF.

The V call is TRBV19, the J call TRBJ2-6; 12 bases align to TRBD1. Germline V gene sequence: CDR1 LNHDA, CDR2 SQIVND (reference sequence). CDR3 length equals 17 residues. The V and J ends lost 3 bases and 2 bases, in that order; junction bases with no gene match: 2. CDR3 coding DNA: TGTGCCAGTAGTATCGGGACAGGGGGCGCTGGGGCCAACGTCCTGACTTTC. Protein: CASSIGTGGAGANVLTF.